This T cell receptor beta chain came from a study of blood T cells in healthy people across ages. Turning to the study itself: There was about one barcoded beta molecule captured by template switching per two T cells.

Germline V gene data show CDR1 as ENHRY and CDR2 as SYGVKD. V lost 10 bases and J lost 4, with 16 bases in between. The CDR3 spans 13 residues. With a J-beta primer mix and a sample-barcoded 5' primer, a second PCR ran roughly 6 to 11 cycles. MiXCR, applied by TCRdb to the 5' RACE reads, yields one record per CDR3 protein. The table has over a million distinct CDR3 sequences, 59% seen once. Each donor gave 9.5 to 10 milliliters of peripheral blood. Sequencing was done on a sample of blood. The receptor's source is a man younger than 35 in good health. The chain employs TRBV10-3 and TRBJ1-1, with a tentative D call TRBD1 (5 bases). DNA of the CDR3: TGTGCCACCATCGGGGGGGATCGCACTGAAGCTTTCTTT. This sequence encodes CATIGGDRTEAFF.